This TCR beta chain was found in a study of blood T cell repertoires in COVID-19 (dated by TCRdb to between 2020 and 2021). For context, the study as a whole: The collaborator samples originated in the United States, Italy and Spain and spanned the acute and convalescent phases of COVID-19. The material from the prospective study consisted of cDNA or gDNA derived from T cells, B-cell-depleted T cells, or PBMCs. Subjects who had been exposed to COVID-19, were actively infected with it, or had recovered from it provided the deeply sampled blood TCRbeta repertoires that made up the dataset. The repertoires were released in a freely available public database meant as a resource for research on the immune response to SARS-CoV-2. The samples were drawn from the first 160 participants of the ongoing ImmuneRACE study and from about 1,200 subjects provided by 6 global collaborators. The sample metadata nearly always contained a de-identified subject ID, COVID-19 status, age in years and sex. Where available, HLA class I and class II types were obtained from metadata supplied by the sample provider rather than from assay-based typing.

The immunoSEQ Assay, a bias-controlled multiplex PCR, was used to amplify TCRbeta CDR3 regions from genomic DNA. The paper's data handling went like this. The number of nucleated cells in each sample was estimated by amplification of reference gene primers within the assay. Sequence reads were collapsed and filtered to measure the absolute abundance of every unique TCRbeta CDR3 rearrangement. For each sample, productive Simpson clonality was calculated as the square root of Simpson's diversity index across productive rearrangements. TCRdb stores this immuneACCESS table with in-frame sequences only. Part of the clones is absent; in the studies checked, under half of the shortfall reflects unresolved V genes, and no reason is known for the rest. From that table come the V and J calls and clone size; the DNA was used to work out D and trimming. The sample records approximately 170,000 clones, around 84% of which are singletons. Nearly 8% of the sample comes from the top ten.

V is cut by 0 bases and J by 0 bases, and the space between the germline ends is 12 bases. The CDR3 runs 16 amino acids, cysteine and phenylalanine included. The kept DNA is CDR3 alone, 48 bases in frame from the first base. CDR1 LGHNA and CDR2 YNFKEQ are derived from the germline V gene. As to this clone: The specificity of this receptor is unknown. Qualities for individual bases were not recorded, and no much larger clone is one base off.

Study-level results and caveats: Clinical and demographic metadata were provided uncurated, with the amount varying by source and participant.

In the prospective study, participants were roughly 18 to 100 years old, resided in 25 or so geographic areas of the United States, and were enrolled through a virtual design. In the prospective study, cohorts were assigned on the basis of participant-reported clinical history obtained from a screening survey and a study questionnaire. Recovered participants in ImmuneRACE Cohort 3 were defined as having two consecutive negative NP/OP PCR tests, clearance from a healthcare professional, or resolution of symptoms. In the prospective study, whole blood, serum and a nasopharyngeal or oropharyngeal swab were collected from each participant by mobile phlebotomists. Prospective study participants could optionally give additional blood draws and questionnaires over an approximately two-month period. Prospective study blood samples were shipped either frozen or at room temperature before DNA extraction.

The chain was built from TRBV4-2 and TRBJ2-7, with an unclear D gene assignment. The TCR was taken from a woman aged 45-59 years who had recovered from COVID-19. The sample comprised PBMCs or T cells enriched from blood (not recorded which). In nucleotide form, the sequence is TGTGCCAGCAGCCAAGACATCCCTTCGAGCTCCTACGAGCAGTACTTC. It codes for CASSQDIPSSSYEQYF.